The entry below gives a single T cell receptor beta chain sequence along with its context. Authors' analysis steps: Amplification of reference gene primers provided the estimated nucleated cell counts. Assay used: immunoSEQ multiplex PCR; TCRdb lists only in-frame clones, some missing. V and J calls plus clone size are reproduced from that table; the DNA served to infer D and trimming. The sample gives more than 250,000 clones, roughly 85% of which show up once; around 5.9% is in the top ten. The sample belongs to a study of blood T cell repertoires in COVID-19. The overall study: Samples came from the United States, Italy and Spain, spanning acute and convalescent COVID-19.

Individuals aged roughly 18 to 95 years were recruited from about two dozen US areas. Symptom resolution, clearance, or two negative PCRs marked the recovered donors of Cohort 3. The CDR3 consists of 13 residues. Trimming shortened V by 0 bases and J by 3 bases, and 8 bases separated the two germline ends. Per the germline V gene, CDR1 is GTSNPN and CDR2 is SVGIG (reference sequence). This receptor was obtained from a woman aged 25 to 39 who had recovered from COVID-19. Sequencing input: PBMCs or T cells enriched from blood (not recorded which). V gene TRBV30 combines with J gene TRBJ2-5, with unresolved D. In DNA form, the CDR3 reads TGTGCCTGGAGTGTTTCGGTTGAAGAGACCCAGTACTTC. It yields the protein CAWSVSVEETQYF.